These 32 T cell receptor beta chains share one sample of origin, sequenced in a study of T cells after posttransplantation cyclophosphamide. The repertoire was sequenced with immunoSEQ multiplex PCR; TCRdb's copy has only in-frame clones and lacks some. In total the sample includes 12,000 or so clones, none of them seen once. What was sequenced was PBMCs. Source of these receptors: a woman in her forties in good health, CMV-negative, and a related stem cell transplant donor.

Many counts were recorded for this clone. This sequence joins TRBV27 and TRBJ2-1, with 7 bases that match TRBD2. CDR3 length: 14 amino acids. Germline CDR1 is MNHEY and CDR2 is SMNVEV (reference sequence). V shed 6 bases and J 0 bases; nucleotides not matched to a gene: 2. The chain's CDR3 is CASRGGSSYNEQFF. CDR3 coding DNA: TGTGCCAGCAGGGGGGGGAGCTCCTACAATGAGCAGTTCTTC.

This clone was detected ten times or more. V and J are TRBV28 and TRBJ1-1, with a weak D call TRBD1 (6 bases). CDR1 is MDHEN and CDR2 is SYDVKM in the germline V gene. The CDR3 runs 17 residues. V lost 5 bases and J lost 1, with 20 bases in between. The CDR3 here is CASSPRGGRRRNTEAFF. The CDR3 nucleotides read TGTGCCAGCAGTCCCCGGGGGGGCAGGCGGCGGAACACTGAAGCTTTCTTT.

This clone was detected ten times or more. The same CDR3 arises from other DNA sequences in this sample as well. The V gene is TRBV7-2, the J gene TRBJ2-5; 10 positions agree with TRBD2. Germline CDR1 is SGHTA and CDR2 is FQGNSA. J was trimmed by 4 bases and V by 3 bases; bases with no gene match: 2. This CDR3 contains 14 residues. DNA of the CDR3: TGTGCCAGCAGCTTCTCTAGCGGGGGAGAGACCCAGTACTTC. Its translation is CASSFSSGGETQYF.

This clone was found many times. This chain connects TRBV5-6 to TRBJ2-2; 9 nucleotides match TRBD2. The V and J ends lost 4 bases and 3 bases, in that order; junction bases with no gene match: 7. The germline V gene has CDR1 SGHDT and CDR2 YYEEEE. This CDR3 is built from 16 residues. The CDR3, as DNA: TGTGCCAGCAGCCCCTATCTAGCGGGATACACCGGGGAGCTGTTTTTT. Translating it yields CASSPYLAGYTGELFF.

This clone has more than one count but fewer than ten. V is TRBV30 and J is TRBJ1-2; D is unclear. The CDR3 sequence is 11 residues long. Germline CDR1 and CDR2: GTSNPN and SVGIG (reference sequence). Deletions cut 2 bases from V and 7 bases from J, with 8 bases between. CDR3: CAWSKLAGYTF. Here the CDR3 DNA reads TGTGCCTGGAGTAAGTTAGCTGGCTACACCTTC.

In this sample, this clone turned up many times. Written as DNA, the CDR3 is TGTGCCAGCAGCTTACAGGGGGCAGAGGAGACCCAGTACTTC. Amino acid sequence: CASSLQGAEETQYF. This rearrangement joins TRBV5-4 to TRBJ2-5, with 9 bases fitting TRBD1. The V segment lost 2 bases and the J segment 5 bases; nucleotides outside the gene matches: 4. This CDR3 comprises 14 residues. Germline V gene sequence: CDR1 SGHNT, CDR2 YYREEE (reference sequence).

At least ten counts were recorded for this clone. The chain joins TRBV7-3 to TRBJ1-1, with TRBD1 identical over 8 bases. Germline-derived CDR1 and CDR2 are SGHTA and FQGTGA. The CDR3 is made up of 14 amino acids. Trimming cost V 4 bases and J 1 base; bases outside gene matches: 2. The CDR3: CASSSGQGNTEAFF. The CDR3 DNA reads as TGTGCCAGCAGCTCAGGACAGGGGAACACTGAAGCTTTCTTT.

This clone was counted at least ten times. This chain connects TRBV9 to TRBJ2-1; 11 bases agree with TRBD2. Per germline, CDR1 SGDLS and CDR2 YYNGEE. Trimming at V came to 0 bases and at J to 9 bases, leaving 14 bases not matched to a gene. This CDR3 has 18 residues. CDR3 sequence: CASSVAPVLAGGPGEQFF. CDR3 sequence (DNA): TGTGCCAGCAGCGTAGCCCCCGTGTTAGCGGGAGGGCCAGGTGAGCAGTTCTTC.

This clone has more than one count but fewer than ten. The chain is built from TRBV6-5 and TRBJ1-5, with 7 positions matching TRBD1. This CDR3 has 14 amino acids. Germline assignment: CDR1 MNHEY and CDR2 SVGAGI. J was trimmed by 4 bases and V by 7 bases; bases with no gene match: 7. CDR3 nucleotide sequence: TGTGCCAGCATGAAGGGGGACAGTAATCAGCCCCAGCATTTT. Amino acids: CASMKGDSNQPQHF.

Many counts were recorded for this clone. The J gene is TRBJ1-5, the V gene TRBV12-5, with unresolved D. This CDR3 contains 15 residues. The V gene lost 4 bases and the J gene lost 3 bases, with 13 bases spanning the gap. CDR1 is LGHNT and CDR2 is FRNRAP in the germline V gene. The CDR3 DNA sequence: TGTGCTAGTGGTTCCGCAGGACTTTTCAATCAGCCCCAGCATTTT. Its translation is CASGSAGLFNQPQHF.

Many counts were recorded for this clone. J is TRBJ2-7 and V is TRBV6-2 or TRBV6-3; 14 positions match TRBD2. The CDR3 is 15 residues long. V dropped 7 bases and J dropped 6; count of bases not matched to a gene: 8. CDR1 and CDR2 from the germline V gene are MNHEY and SVGEGT. The CDR3 coding sequence is TGTGCCAGCAAAGATGTTGGGACTAGCGGGGGCGAGCAGTACTTC. Its protein is CASKDVGTSGGEQYF.

By sample share, this clone is medium-sized. V is TRBV12-3 or TRBV12-4 and J is TRBJ1-5, with TRBD1 identical over 9 bases. The V gene end was trimmed by 6 bases and the J gene end by 4 bases; junction bases not matched to a gene: 7. This CDR3 is 15 amino acids long. This CDR3 reads CASRLSGTGNQPQHF. The CDR3 nucleotides are TGTGCCAGCAGGCTGTCCGGGACAGGGAATCAGCCCCAGCATTTT.

Many counts were recorded for this clone. V is TRBV4-1 and J is TRBJ2-1, with D perhaps TRBD1 or TRBD2 (5 bases each). In germline, CDR1 is MGHRA, CDR2 YSYEKL. The CDR3 contains 16 residues. V lost 2 bases, J lost 0 bases, and 11 bases lay in between. The CDR3 loop is CASSQWKGSSYNEQFF. CDR3 DNA: TGCGCCAGCAGCCAATGGAAGGGGAGCTCCTACAATGAGCAGTTCTTC.

At least ten counts were recorded for this clone. This chain links TRBV9 with TRBJ1-6; D possibly corresponds to TRBD1 (5 bases). Germline values: CDR1 SGDLS, CDR2 YYNGEE. The CDR3 is made up of 17 amino acids. Trimming took off 5 bases at V and 0 bases at J, with 15 bases between the two ends. CDR3 sequence reads: CASRDDSQSSYNSPLHF. The CDR3 nucleotides are TGTGCCAGCAGAGACGACAGCCAGAGCTCCTATAATTCACCCCTCCACTTT.

This clone was recorded many times. This chain connects TRBV7-3 to TRBJ1-1; D may be TRBD1 (5 bases). Between the trimmed V and J ends, which lost 2 bases and 3 bases, there was a span of 7 bases. This CDR3 has 13 residues. The germline V gene has CDR1 SGHTA and CDR2 FQGTGA. CDR3 region: CASSLRGDTEAFF. The CDR3 DNA reads TGTGCCAGCAGCTTACGGGGGGACACTGAAGCTTTCTTT.

This clone was counted at least ten times. V usage is TRBV6-6 and J usage is TRBJ2-1; TRBD2 matches at 10 bases. CDR1 and CDR2 from the germline V gene are MNHNY and SVGAGI (reference sequence). The length of the CDR3 is 15 residues. V trimming: 7 bases; J trimming: 6 bases; junction bases outside the gene matches: 9. The CDR3 DNA follows: TGTGCCAGCACCCCTAGCGGGAGCATCAGCAATGAGCAGTTCTTC. Encoded protein: CASTPSGSISNEQFF.

This clone was observed at least ten times. V usage is TRBV6-5 and J usage is TRBJ1-1; 9 positions match TRBD1. Germline V lookup: CDR1 MNHEY, CDR2 SVGAGI. Trimming at V came to 5 bases and at J to 6 bases, leaving 4 bases not matched to a gene. The CDR3 spans 13 residues. The CDR3 DNA is TGTGCCAGCAGTCTGGACAGGGGCTCTGAAGCTTTCTTT. The encoded protein is CASSLDRGSEAFF.

This clone was observed many times. The chain carries TRBV7-9 and TRBJ2-1, with D perhaps matching TRBD2 (6 bases). The CDR3 is made up of 14 amino acids. From germline, CDR1 is SEHNR and CDR2 FQNEAQ (reference sequence). Trimming left V 1 base short and J 6 bases short, with 10 bases between. This CDR3 reads CASSLGLVTNEQFF. CDR3 DNA sequence: TGTGCCAGCAGCTTAGGACTAGTCACCAATGAGCAGTTCTTC. Full variable domain (outside the CDR3, taken from reference TRBV7-9 and TRBJ2-1): DTGVSQNPRHKITKRGQNVTFRCDPISEHNRLYWYRQTLGQGPEFLTYFQNEAQLEKSRLLSDRFSAERPKGSFSTLEIQRTEQGDSAMYLCASSLGLVTNEQFFGPGTRLTVL.

The sample holds many counts of this clone. This CDR3 is CASSLVPGGEKLFF. Here the CDR3 DNA reads TGTGCCAGCAGCTTAGTGCCAGGTGGAGAAAAACTGTTTTTT. The chain uses TRBV7-9 and TRBJ1-4, with no clear D. Trimming took off 1 base at V and 8 bases at J, with 11 bases between the two ends. Germline CDR1 SEHNR, CDR2 FQNEAQ (reference sequence). CDR3 size: 14 residues.

This clone was observed at least ten times. The chain carries TRBV6-2 or TRBV6-3 and TRBJ2-7, with TRBD2 matching over 11 bases. This CDR3 has 18 residues. Germline lookup yields CDR1 MNHEY and CDR2 SVGEGT. J lost 0 bases, V lost 5 bases, and 12 bases had no gene match. The CDR3 region is CASSPNRTSGSSSYEQYF. In DNA, the CDR3 is TGTGCCAGCAGTCCCAATCGGACTAGCGGGTCCAGCTCCTACGAGCAGTACTTC.

This clone was counted between two and nine times. V is TRBV15 and J is TRBJ2-5, with D possibly TRBD1 on 6 matching bases. CDR3 length: 13 amino acids. V was trimmed by 8 bases and J by 0 bases, leaving 10 bases between them. From germline, CDR1 is LNHNV and CDR2 YYDKDF (reference sequence). The CDR3 DNA sequence: TGTGCCACCGCGAGGGGGAACCAAGAGACCCAGTACTTC. This gives the protein CATARGNQETQYF.

The sample holds many counts of this clone. The chain joins TRBV2 to TRBJ1-5; D gene unclear. Germline V gene data show CDR1 as SNHLY and CDR2 as FYNNEI. The V end was cut by 3 bases, the J end by 2 bases, with 11 bases between. The CDR3 loop spans 15 amino acids. The CDR3 loop is CASSEGSMGNQPQHF. The CDR3 DNA follows: TGTGCCAGCAGTGAGGGCAGCATGGGCAATCAGCCCCAGCATTTT.

This clone was counted ten times or more. The genes are TRBV7-2 and TRBJ2-2; TRBD1 aligns across 8 bases. CDR1 is SGHTA and CDR2 is FQGNSA in the germline V gene. Germline trimming cut 5 bases from V and 2 bases from J; bases unmatched to any gene: 4. This CDR3 contains 15 residues. In DNA form, the CDR3 reads TGTGCCAGCAGCATGACAGGGGTTAACACCGGGGAGCTGTTTTTT. Its translation is CASSMTGVNTGELFF.

This clone was counted ten times or more. This rearrangement joins TRBV7-8 to TRBJ1-2; TRBD1 matches 10 bases. J was trimmed by 4 bases and V by 8 bases; bases with no gene match: 10. Germline V gene lookup returns CDR1 SGHVS and CDR2 FQNEAQ. The CDR3 extends over 15 amino acids. The CDR3 DNA sequence: TGTGCCAGCTCCCGGGCAGACAGGGGGCTCTATGGCTACACCTTC. Its protein product is CASSRADRGLYGYTF.

In its sample, this clone was seen many times. The CDR3 sequence: CASSPRSSSAYGYTF. In nucleotides, the CDR3 is TGTGCCAGCAGCCCCCGTAGCAGCTCGGCGTATGGCTACACCTTC. The gene calls are TRBV7-2 and TRBJ1-2; D is ambiguous. The CDR3 runs to 15 residues. The germline V gene has CDR1 SGHTA and CDR2 FQGNSA. Trimming left V 5 bases short and J 5 bases short, with 18 bases between. The whole variable domain, remainder taken from reference TRBV7-2 and TRBJ1-2, is GAGVSQSPSNKVTEKGKDVELRCDPISGHTALYWYRQSLGQGLEFLIYFQGNSAPDKSGLPSDRFSAERTGGSVSTLTIQRTQQEDSAVYLCASSPRSSSAYGYTFGSGTRLTVV.

This clone was observed at least ten times. V usage is TRBV12-3 or TRBV12-4 and J usage is TRBJ2-7; D unclear. V gave up 1 base and J gave up 3 bases, with 7 bases separating them. CDR3 size: 13 residues. The CDR3 reads CASSLGQYYEQYF. The CDR3 DNA reads TGTGCCAGCAGTTTAGGTCAGTACTACGAGCAGTACTTC.

This clone was observed at least ten times. The J gene is TRBJ2-2, the V gene TRBV5-1, with 9 bases identical to TRBD2. The CDR3 consists of 15 residues. V shed 7 bases and J 7 bases; nucleotides not matched to a gene: 11. The germline gives CDR1 SGHRS, CDR2 YFSETQ. The DNA for the CDR3 is TGCGCCAGCTGTCGCGGGAGGGCCTTTGACGGGGAGCTGTTTTTT. Translated: CASCRGRAFDGELFF.

This clone was recorded many times. The V and J genes are TRBV5-1 and TRBJ2-1; 12 nucleotides match TRBD2. The CDR3 length is 15 residues. The germline V gene has CDR1 SGHRS and CDR2 YFSETQ. V shed 4 bases and J 7 bases; nucleotides not matched to a gene: 6. The CDR3 region has the DNA TGCGCCAGCAGCCTCCTAGCGGGGGGGCGAAATGAGCAGTTCTTC. It codes for CASSLLAGGRNEQFF.

This clone was picked up many times. The rearrangement uses TRBV5-6 and TRBJ2-7; 8 bases are shared with TRBD1. The CDR3 length is 14 residues. CDR1 is SGHDT and CDR2 is YYEEEE in the germline V gene. V was pared by 5 bases and J by 4 bases, with 8 bases of the junction left unmatched. The CDR3 region has the DNA TGTGCCAGCAGTTACGGACAGGGAAGGTACGAGCAGTACTTC. Amino acid sequence: CASSYGQGRYEQYF.

This chain joins TRBV14 and TRBJ2-2; TRBD1 matches at 9 bases. The V gene's germline CDR1 is SGHDN and CDR2 FVKESK. The CDR3 runs to 17 residues. Trimming cost V 2 bases and J 3 bases; bases outside gene matches: 7. The CDR3 loop reads CASSQLAGQGYTGELFF. The CDR3 DNA reads TGTGCCAGCAGCCAACTTGCAGGACAGGGGTACACCGGGGAGCTGTTTTTT.

This clone appeared many times. The gene calls are TRBV9 and TRBJ2-1; tentatively, D is TRBD2 (6 bases). V lost 0 bases to trimming and J lost 9 bases, with 16 bases between them. CDR3 size: 15 residues. CDR1 is SGDLS and CDR2 is YYNGEE in the germline V gene. The CDR3 loop reads CASSVAGVGGIEQFF. The CDR3, as DNA: TGTGCCAGCAGCGTAGCTGGAGTCGGGGGAATTGAGCAGTTCTTC.

This clone was observed at least ten times. DNA for the CDR3: TGTGCCAGCAGTTTCCGTGGCGGGCAGGGGGCTTCTGAGCAGTTCTTC. Its translation: CASSFRGGQGASEQFF. V usage is TRBV27 and J usage is TRBJ2-1; the match to TRBD1 covers 8 bases. CDR3 size: 16 residues. J gave up 9 bases and V 3 bases, and 13 bases lay outside the gene matches. From germline, CDR1 is MNHEY and CDR2 SMNVEV (reference sequence).